What follows is one T cell receptor beta chain and its context. The antigen it recognizes is unknown. Base qualities are not at hand, and no much larger clone is one base apart. TCRbeta CDR3 regions were amplified from genomic DNA using the immunoSEQ Assay, a bias-controlled multiplex PCR. The paper's processing steps were these. The number of nucleated cells in each sample was estimated by amplification of reference gene primers within the assay. To quantify the absolute abundance of each unique TCRbeta CDR3 rearrangement, sequence reads were collapsed and filtered. For each sample, productive Simpson clonality was calculated by taking the square root of Simpson's diversity index across productive rearrangements. Drawn from immuneACCESS, this table holds only the in-frame rearrangements with V and J called that TCRdb kept. Clones are partly lost; checked studies trace under half to an unresolved V gene and leave the rest unexplained. That table is the source of V, J and clone size, and D and trimming were worked out from the DNA. The sample table holds more than 200,000 clones, of which around nine tenths were seen once. The ten top clones hold more than 7% of the sample.

This sample was taken from a study of blood T cell repertoires in COVID-19 (TCRdb year 2020). For context, the study as a whole: ImmuneRACE Cohort 3 recovered participants were defined by two consecutive negative NP/OP PCR tests, healthcare professional clearance, or symptom resolution. The repertoires were released in a freely available public database intended as a resource for research on the immune response to SARS-CoV-2. Samples came from the ongoing ImmuneRACE study (first 160 participants) plus 1,254 subjects from 6 global collaborators. Where available, HLA class I and class II types were taken from metadata supplied by the sample provider and were not determined by assay-based typing. Collaborator samples came from the United States, Italy and Spain and covered acute and convalescent phases of COVID-19. Subjects who had been exposed to COVID-19, were actively infected with it, or had recovered from it provided the deeply sampled blood TCRbeta repertoires that made up the dataset. The sample metadata nearly always contained a de-identified subject ID, COVID-19 status, age in years and sex. The material from the prospective study consisted of cDNA or gDNA derived from T cells, B-cell-depleted T cells, or PBMCs. Study-wide conclusions, independent of this receptor: Clinical and demographic metadata were provided uncurated, with the amount varying by source and participant.

The germline V gene sets CDR1 to SGHRS and CDR2 to YFSETQ. CDR3 length: 15 amino acids, cysteine to phenylalanine. CDR3 DNA is the only sequence kept; it has 45 bases, read in frame from the first base. The germline V end is reduced by 2 bases and the J end by 3 bases; junction bases left unmatched: 7. In the prospective study, participants were about 18 to 100 years old, resided in around 25 geographic areas of the United States, and were enrolled through a virtual design. In the prospective study, cohorts were assigned on the basis of participant-reported clinical history obtained from a screening survey and a study questionnaire. Mobile phlebotomists in the prospective study collected whole blood, serum and a nasopharyngeal or oropharyngeal swab from every participant. Additional blood draws and questionnaires over an approximately two-month period could optionally be provided by prospective study participants. Blood samples from the prospective study were shipped frozen or at room temperature prior to DNA extraction.

Material for sequencing was PBMCs or T cells enriched from blood (not recorded which). Recombination linked TRBV5-1 to TRBJ2-5; TRBD1 fits 7 bases in the junction. This TCR was sampled from a young man in a cohort exposed to, infected with or recovered from COVID-19 (not recorded which). The nucleotide sequence reads TGCGCCAGCAGCTTTACCGGGACAGAGAAAGAGACCCAGTACTTC. Protein translation: CASSFTGTEKETQYF.